This T cell receptor beta chain was obtained from a study of cytomegalovirus exposure and HLA in healthy donors. Study background: Earlier, approximately 180 million T cells were analyzed, and 117 million unique TCR beta sequences were found among them.

Study-wide results and caveats: The analysis excluded some indistinguishable V segments, including TRBV6-2 and TRBV6-3. In a later analysis, DRB1 alleles had the most associated TCRs; HLA-C alleles the fewest. Overall, approximately 150 TCR beta chains were annotated as cytomegalovirus-associated.

Per germline, CDR1 MNHEY and CDR2 SMNVEV (reference sequence). The V segment lost 4 bases and the J segment 0 bases; nucleotides outside the gene matches: 11. The CDR3 has 18 amino acids. Amplification used 60 Vbeta primers and 13 Jbeta primers. The data were produced by immunoSEQ multiplex PCR, yet TCRdb's version contains in-frame clones alone and is incomplete. The repertoire holds approximately 100,000 clones, with roughly 76% as singletons. A remark on this clone: Its target is not known.

This receptor was taken from a man aged 50 to 60 in good health and CMV-seronegative. The genes are TRBV27 and TRBJ2-7; 11 bases fit TRBD2. Input material: PBMCs. The CDR3 bases are TGTGCCAGCAGTTCGACCTCCGGACTAGCGGGTCTCTCCTACGAGCAGTACTTC. Encoded protein: CASSSTSGLAGLSYEQYF.